Detailed here is one T cell receptor beta chain. The CDR3 runs 15 residues. The germline gives CDR1 SGHDT, CDR2 YYEEEE. The V segment lost 4 bases and the J segment 6 bases; nucleotides outside the gene matches: 6. The record originates from a study of blood T cell repertoires in COVID-19. Assay: immunoSEQ multiplex PCR; the TCRdb copy retains only in-frame clones and omits some. Of a few hundred thousand clones in the sample, about 90% were seen once. The clonotype originates from a woman aged 25 to 45 who had recovered from COVID-19. V is TRBV5-6 and J is TRBJ2-2, with 10 bases fitting TRBD1. Sequencing input: PBMCs or T cells enriched from blood (not recorded which). CDR3 nucleotides: TGTGCCAGCAGCATAGGGACAGGGGTTGCCGGGGAGCTGTTTTTT. It translates to CASSIGTGVAGELFF. Filled out from reference TRBV5-6 and TRBJ2-2, the complete variable domain reads DAGVTQSPTHLIKTRGQQVTLRCSPKSGHDTVSWYQQALGQGPQFIFQYYEEEERQRGNFPDRFSGHQFPNYSSELNVNALLLGDSALYLCASSIGTGVAGELFFGEGSRLTVL.